This T cell receptor beta chain originates from a study of vaccination effects on CD4 cells after COVID-19. Peptide-pool stimulation followed by sequencing identified expanded antigen-specific CD4+ clonotypes in the ViraFEST assay. Culture lasted about 10 days before CD4+ T cell isolation. BNT162b2 vaccine or mRNA-1273 vaccine was given to participants in two doses. V lost 3 bases and J 10 bases, leaving 16 bases between the germline ends. CDR1 is SNHLY and CDR2 is FYNNEI in the germline V gene. The CDR3 contains 13 residues. Comments on this clone: Its antigen remains unidentified.

The protocol was immunoSEQ multiplex PCR, while the TCRdb copy is restricted to in-frame clones and leaves out a portion. The sample lists about 15,000 clones, about 77% occurring once. Sequencing used CD4+ T cells from PBMCs cultured with HCoV-NL63 spike peptides, obtained after COVID-19 vaccination. The sequence was collected from a human donor who received a COVID-19 vaccine. This chain uses TRBV2 with TRBJ2-7; D is unclear. DNA of the CDR3: TGTGCCAGCAGTGATTGTATCGGGTGCCGACAGTACTTC. Translated, it gives CASSDCIGCRQYF.